Only a few counts were recorded for the clone carrying this T cell receptor beta chain. The data were obtained in a study of kidney transplant recipient with SARS-CoV-2 infection. Using its own MiXCR run on the reads, TCRdb lists one record per CDR3 protein. Among approximately 240,000 distinct CDR3 sequences listed, around 30% were seen once. The CDR3 spans 13 residues. V was shortened by 4 bases and J by 2 bases, with 8 bases between the two germline ends. The germline CDR1 and CDR2 sequences are SGDLS and YYNGEE. The TCR sequence derives from a young adult male patient who had COVID-19 and was a kidney transplant recipient. Some T cells may be supplied by the graft donor. This material consisted of a blood sample, taken at baseline and between days 110 and 120 from a kidney transplant recipient. The chain uses TRBV9 and TRBJ2-3; D possibly corresponds to TRBD1 (5 bases). The CDR3 DNA reads TGTGCCAGCAGCACACAGGACACAGATACGCAGTATTTT. Its protein product is CASSTQDTDTQYF.